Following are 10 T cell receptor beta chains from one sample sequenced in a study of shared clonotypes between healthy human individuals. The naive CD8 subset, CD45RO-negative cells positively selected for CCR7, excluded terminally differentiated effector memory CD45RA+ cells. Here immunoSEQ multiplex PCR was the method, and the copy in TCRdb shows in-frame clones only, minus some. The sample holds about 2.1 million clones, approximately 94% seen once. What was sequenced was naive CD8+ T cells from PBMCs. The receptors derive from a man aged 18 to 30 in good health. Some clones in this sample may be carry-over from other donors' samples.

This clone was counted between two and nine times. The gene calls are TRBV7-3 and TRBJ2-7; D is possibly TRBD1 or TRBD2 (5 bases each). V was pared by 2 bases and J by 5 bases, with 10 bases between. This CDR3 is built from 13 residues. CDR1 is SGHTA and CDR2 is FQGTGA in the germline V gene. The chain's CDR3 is CASSLGLGDEQYF. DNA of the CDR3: TGTGCCAGCAGCTTAGGGTTGGGGGACGAGCAGTACTTC.

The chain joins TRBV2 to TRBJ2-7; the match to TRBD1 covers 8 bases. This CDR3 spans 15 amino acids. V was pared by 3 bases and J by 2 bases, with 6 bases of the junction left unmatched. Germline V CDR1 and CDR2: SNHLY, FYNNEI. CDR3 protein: CASSEGRDRPYEQYF. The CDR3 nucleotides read TGTGCCAGCAGTGAGGGCCGGGACAGGCCCTACGAGCAGTACTTC.

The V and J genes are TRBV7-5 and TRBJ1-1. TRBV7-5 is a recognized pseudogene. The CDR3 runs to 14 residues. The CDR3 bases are TGTGCCAGAAGCTTAGCTCCCCTGAACACTGAAGCTTTCTTT. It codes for CARSLAPLNTEAFF.

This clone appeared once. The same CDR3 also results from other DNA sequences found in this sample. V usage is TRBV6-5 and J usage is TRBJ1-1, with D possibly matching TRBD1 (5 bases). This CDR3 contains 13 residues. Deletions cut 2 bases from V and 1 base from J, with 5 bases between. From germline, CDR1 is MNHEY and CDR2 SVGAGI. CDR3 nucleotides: TGTGCCAGCAGTTACGGACAGAACACTGAAGCTTTCTTT. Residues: CASSYGQNTEAFF.

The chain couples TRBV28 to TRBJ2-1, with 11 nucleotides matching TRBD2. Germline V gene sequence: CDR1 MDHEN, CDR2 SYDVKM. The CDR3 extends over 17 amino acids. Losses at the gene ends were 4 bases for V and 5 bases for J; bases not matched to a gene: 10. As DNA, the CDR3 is TGTGCCAGCAGTTCAATATTCGGGACTAGCGGAGACAATGAGCAGTTCTTC. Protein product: CASSSIFGTSGDNEQFF.

CDR3 region: CATSRAPGHQETQYF. DNA for the CDR3: TGTGCCACCAGCAGGGCCCCCGGGCACCAAGAGACCCAGTACTTC. The genes are TRBV15 and TRBJ2-5; no firm D call. Deletions cut 3 bases from V and 0 bases from J, with 11 bases between. CDR3 length equals 15 residues. Germline V gene data show CDR1 as LNHNV and CDR2 as YYDKDF (reference sequence).

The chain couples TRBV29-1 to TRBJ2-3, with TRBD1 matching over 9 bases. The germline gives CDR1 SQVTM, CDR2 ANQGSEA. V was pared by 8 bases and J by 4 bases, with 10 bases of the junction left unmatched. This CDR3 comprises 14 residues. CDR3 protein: CSPLRQGVADTQYF. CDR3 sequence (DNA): TGCAGCCCCCTTCGACAGGGGGTAGCAGATACGCAGTATTTT.

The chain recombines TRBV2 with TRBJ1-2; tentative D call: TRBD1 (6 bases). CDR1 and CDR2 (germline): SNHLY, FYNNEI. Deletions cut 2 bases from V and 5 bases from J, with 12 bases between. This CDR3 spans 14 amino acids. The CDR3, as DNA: TGTGCCAGCAGTGAAACAGGGAGTTGGTATGGCTACACCTTC. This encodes CASSETGSWYGYTF.

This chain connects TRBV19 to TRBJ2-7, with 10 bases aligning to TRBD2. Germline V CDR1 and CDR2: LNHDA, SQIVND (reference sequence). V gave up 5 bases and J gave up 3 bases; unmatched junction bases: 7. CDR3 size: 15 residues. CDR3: CASSEALAGFYEQYF. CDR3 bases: TGTGCCAGTAGTGAAGCACTAGCGGGGTTCTACGAGCAGTACTTC.

CDR3 amino acids: CASSLSKGNTEAFF. The DNA for the CDR3 is TGTGCCAGCAGTTTATCGAAGGGGAACACTGAAGCTTTCTTT. The chain carries TRBV28 and TRBJ1-1; D is ambiguous. V dropped 1 base and J dropped 1 base, with 7 bases sitting between them. The germline V gene has CDR1 MDHEN and CDR2 SYDVKM. The CDR3 contains 14 residues.